A single sample gave rise to the 24 T cell receptor beta chains below, sequenced in a study of molecular identifiers for immune sequencing clone quantification. TCRdb analysed the PCR reads with MiXCR anew, one entry per CDR3 protein. This table has some 9,800 distinct CDR3 sequences, roughly a sixth appearing once. The sample consisted of naive CD8+ T cells from blood, with Jurkat cell RNA spiked in. Subset in this sample: FACS-sorted CD8+CD4-CCR7+CD45RA+ naive T cells. All receptors come from a human donor in good health. Some libraries in this study had Jurkat cell RNA spiked in.

This clonotype was recorded at least ten times. The genes are TRBV29-1 and TRBJ1-2, with D unclear. The germline CDR1 and CDR2 sequences are SQVTM and ANQGSEA. V was pared by 0 bases and J by 1 base, with 21 bases between. The CDR3 spans 18 residues. The CDR3 sequence: CSVEDLLPDLDGNYGYTF. The CDR3 DNA reads as TGCAGCGTTGAAGATCTGCTCCCGGATCTAGACGGTAACTATGGCTACACCTTC.

Ten or more counts support this clonotype. The V call is TRBV27, the J call TRBJ2-2, with D hard to call. Trimming left V 5 bases short and J 3 bases short, with 7 bases between. Germline lookup yields CDR1 MNHEY and CDR2 SMNVEV (reference sequence). The CDR3 is 13 amino acids. CDR3 bases: TGTGCCAGCAGTCAACTTTACACCGGGGAGCTGTTTTTT. Translation gives CASSQLYTGELFF.

Worth noting for this clonotype: A single base separates this from a much larger clone, so it may be a read error. The chain's CDR3 is CASSQDLNRDTQYF. The CDR3 nucleotides read TGCGCCAGCAGCCAAGATTTAAACAGAGATACGCAGTATTTT. V and J are TRBV4-3 and TRBJ2-3; D is unclear. Trimming cost V 0 bases and J 5 bases, with 9 bases left between them. Germline V gene sequence: CDR1 LGHNA, CDR2 YSLEER. The CDR3 loop spans 14 amino acids.

Notes on this clonotype: A much bigger clone sits one base away, suggesting this may be a read error. The rearrangement links TRBV29-1 to TRBJ1-1, with D possibly being TRBD1 (5 bases). From germline, CDR1 is SQVTM and CDR2 ANQGSEA. This CDR3 region has 11 residues. CDR3 bases: TGCAGCGTTTTTTGGGGACCAGAAGCTTCCTTT. This gives the protein CSVFWGPEASF.

By share, this clonotype counts as medium-sized. V is TRBV29-1 and J is TRBJ2-5; 7 bases map to TRBD1. Germline trimming cut 1 base from V and 2 bases from J; bases unmatched to any gene: 10. Germline-derived CDR1 and CDR2 are SQVTM and ANQGSEA. The CDR3 has 16 residues. The CDR3 region has the DNA TGCAGCGTTGAAGGGTGGTTGCGGACAGGACAAGAGACCCAGTACTTC. Its protein is CSVEGWLRTGQETQYF.

This clonotype is labeled medium-sized. The chain is built from TRBV29-1 and TRBJ2-1; D remains ambiguous. CDR1 SQVTM and CDR2 ANQGSEA come from the germline V gene. CDR3 length equals 10 residues. Deletions cut 4 bases from V and 6 bases from J, with 4 bases between. CDR3 amino acids: CSVGGNEQFF. The CDR3, as DNA: TGCAGCGTTGGAGGCAATGAGCAGTTCTTC.

This clonotype is deemed medium-sized. The chain couples TRBV19 to TRBJ2-7, with TRBD2 matching over 8 bases. After removal of 4 bases from V and 6 bases from J, the junction contained 14 bases not matched to a gene. This CDR3 contains 16 residues. Per the germline V gene, CDR1 is LNHDA and CDR2 is SQIVND (reference sequence). The CDR3 DNA reads TGTGCCAGTAGTACTCGACTGGCAGCGGGAGCAGGCGAGCAGTACTTC. Translating it yields CASSTRLAAGAGEQYF.

In its sample, this clonotype is medium-sized. The chain employs TRBV6-5 and TRBJ1-1; D is ambiguous. Germline V gene data show CDR1 as MNHEY and CDR2 as SVGAGI. The V end lost 8 bases, the J end lost 9 bases, and 22 bases lay between the germline ends. The CDR3 contains 14 residues. The DNA of the CDR3 is TGTGCCAGCTCAAACCTACCGCCGGTTGTAAAAGCTTTCTTT. It codes for CASSNLPPVVKAFF.

This clonotype is medium-sized by share. The V and J genes are TRBV7-3 and TRBJ2-2; D remains unclear. The CDR3 totals 15 residues. CDR1 is SGHTA and CDR2 is FQGTGA in the germline V gene. The ends were cut back, 2 bases at V and 0 bases at J, with 7 bases in the middle. The CDR3 here is CASSLGNPNTGELFF. The CDR3 nucleotides are TGTGCCAGCAGCTTAGGGAATCCGAACACCGGGGAGCTGTTTTTT.

This clonotype rates as medium-sized. V is TRBV28 and J is TRBJ2-7, with TRBD2 matching over 10 bases. With V trimmed by 6 bases and J by 3 bases, 5 bases remained unmatched. This CDR3 comprises 14 residues. Looked up from germline, CDR1 is MDHEN and CDR2 is SYDVKM. DNA for the CDR3: TGTGCCAGCAGACCGGGACTAGCGAGCTACGAGCAGTACTTC. This gives the protein CASRPGLASYEQYF.

This clonotype is medium-sized within its sample. This rearrangement joins TRBV20-1 to TRBJ2-7; D might be TRBD1 (5 bases). The CDR3 is 13 residues long. V lost 2 bases, J lost 1 base, and 9 bases lay in between. Germline CDR1 reads DFQATT; CDR2 reads SNEGSKA (reference sequence). CDR3 sequence (DNA): TGCAGTGCTAGAAGGGGATATTCCTACGAGCAGTACTTC. The encoded protein is CSARRGYSYEQYF.

This clonotype turned up a few times. This may come from a read error, since a much larger clone is one base off. The chain is built from TRBV6-2 or TRBV6-3 and TRBJ1-5; TRBD1 agrees at 8 bases. J gave up 4 bases and V 6 bases, and 11 bases lay outside the gene matches. Germline CDR1 MNHEY, CDR2 SVGEGT. The CDR3 consists of 16 residues. This chain's CDR3 is CASRGIDRGRNQPQHF. The CDR3 DNA reads TGTGCCAGCAGGGGGATCGACAGGGGCCGGAATCAGCCCCAGCATTTT.

V gene TRBV19 combines with J gene TRBJ2-7; D is tentatively TRBD1 or TRBD2 (5 bases each). The germline V and J ends were trimmed by 3 bases and 7 bases, with 13 bases remaining between them. The germline V gene encodes CDR1 LNHDA and CDR2 SQIVND (reference sequence). The CDR3 runs 13 residues. The CDR3 DNA sequence: TGTGCCAGTAGTATGTCCGAGGGGCGTGAGCAGTACTTC. Translating it yields CASSMSEGREQYF.

The table lists this clonotype with many counts. The V gene is TRBV27, the J gene TRBJ2-1; 10 bases agree with TRBD2. The CDR3 has 16 amino acids. Germline-derived CDR1 and CDR2 are MNHEY and SMNVEV (reference sequence). V was clipped by 2 bases and J by 2 bases; unmatched bases: 3. The CDR3 sequence: CASSLTSGATYNEQFF. In DNA, the CDR3 is TGTGCCAGCAGTTTAACTAGCGGGGCCACCTACAATGAGCAGTTCTTC.

The sample holds many counts of this clonotype. The chain couples TRBV6-5 to TRBJ1-1; D gene ambiguous. CDR1 is MNHEY and CDR2 is SVGAGI in the germline V gene. V lost 0 bases to trimming and J lost 0 bases, with 8 bases between them. This CDR3 has 15 amino acids. As DNA, the CDR3 is TGTGCCAGCAGTTACTCGTTCCCGTTGAACACTGAAGCTTTCTTT. This codes for CASSYSFPLNTEAFF.

The genes are TRBV27 and TRBJ2-7, with unresolved D. Germline loops: CDR1 MNHEY, CDR2 SMNVEV (reference sequence). V was trimmed by 2 bases and J by 3 bases, leaving 5 bases between them. The CDR3 totals 12 residues. The CDR3 here is CASSLIGYEQYF. In DNA, the CDR3 is TGTGCCAGCAGTTTAATCGGCTACGAGCAGTACTTC.

In its sample, this clonotype was seen many times. Compared with germline, one end of the junction differs, possibly owing to a read error. CDR3 DNA sequence: TGTGCCAGCAGCGTGGACGGGACTGGGTACGAGCAGCACTTC. Protein sequence: CASSVDGTGYEQHF. The chain joins TRBV9 to TRBJ2-7; D is possibly TRBD2 (6 bases). The CDR3 consists of 14 residues. CDR1 and CDR2 from the germline V gene are SGDLS and YYNGEE. Together with reference TRBV9 and TRBJ2-7, the CDR3 gives the full variable domain: DSGVTQTPKHLITATGQRVTLRCSPRSGDLSVYWYQQSLDQGLQFLIQYYNGEERAKGNILERFSAQQFPDLHSELNLSSLELGDSALYFCASSVDGTGYEQHFGPGTRLTVT.

The chain employs TRBV7-9 and TRBJ2-1, with 9 bases that match TRBD1. The CDR3 spans 16 residues. Germline trimming cut 5 bases from V and 2 bases from J; bases unmatched to any gene: 7. Looked up from germline, CDR1 is SEHNR and CDR2 is FQNEAQ (reference sequence). The CDR3 loop reads CASSERDRATYNEQFF. The CDR3 DNA follows: TGTGCCAGCAGCGAGCGGGACAGGGCTACCTACAATGAGCAGTTCTTC. Filled out from reference TRBV7-9 and TRBJ2-1, the complete variable domain reads DTGVSQNPRHKITKRGQNVTFRCDPISEHNRLYWYRQTLGQGPEFLTYFQNEAQLEKSRLLSDRFSAERPKGSFSTLEIQRTEQGDSAMYLCASSERDRATYNEQFFGPGTRLTVL.

This clonotype was seen ten or more times. The chain uses TRBV11-2 and TRBJ2-7, with 8 bases lining up with TRBD1. Germline lookup yields CDR1 SGHAT and CDR2 FQNNGV. The CDR3 consists of 15 residues. V dropped 3 bases and J dropped 1; count of bases not matched to a gene: 5. CDR3 sequence: CASSFHQGASYEQYF. The CDR3 bases are TGTGCCAGCAGCTTCCATCAGGGGGCTTCCTACGAGCAGTACTTC. The full variable domain, its missing parts supplied by reference TRBV11-2 and TRBJ2-7, is EAGVAQSPRYKIIEKRQSVAFWCNPISGHATLYWYQQILGQGPKLLIQFQNNGVVDDSQLPKDRFSAERLKGVDSTLKIQPAKLEDSAVYLCASSFHQGASYEQYFGPGTRLTVT.

This clonotype is medium-sized. The rearrangement joins TRBV20-1 to TRBJ2-7; the match to TRBD2 covers 9 bases. Germline V gives CDR1 DFQATT, CDR2 SNEGSKA (reference sequence). Trimming at V came to 5 bases and at J to 3 bases, leaving 5 bases not matched to a gene. The CDR3 is 13 residues long. The CDR3 coding sequence is TGCAGTGCTTTTAGCGGGAGTCTCTACGAGCAGTACTTC. It codes for CSAFSGSLYEQYF.

Comments on this clonotype: A clone one base away is much larger, so this may be a read error. This chain links TRBV6-6 with TRBJ2-3; TRBD2 might be the D (6 bases). V shed 6 bases and J shed 3 bases, with 16 bases lying between them. The CDR3 loop spans 15 amino acids. Germline lookup yields CDR1 MNHNY and CDR2 SVGAGI (reference sequence). CDR3 region: CASRQGGSSTDTQYF. The CDR3 DNA is TGTGCCAGCAGGCAAGGAGGGTCCTCTACAGATACGCAGTATTTT.

This clonotype was recorded many times. The V and J genes are TRBV15 and TRBJ2-3; D not certain. This CDR3 is built from 14 residues. The V end was cut by 4 bases, the J end by 8 bases, with 16 bases between. Germline-derived CDR1 and CDR2 are LNHNV and YYDKDF (reference sequence). CDR3 sequence (DNA): TGTGCCACCAGCACCCCTCCGCGCGGAACTACGCAGTATTTT. Translation gives CATSTPPRGTTQYF. Looking up the rest from reference TRBV15 and TRBJ2-3 gives the full variable domain: DAMVIQNPRYQVTQFGKPVTLSCSQTLNHNVMYWYQQKSSQAPKLLFHYYDKDFNNEADTPDNFQSRRPNTSFCFLDIRSPGLGDTAMYLCATSTPPRGTTQYFGPGTRLTVL.

This clonotype appeared many times. The chain is built from TRBV12-5 and TRBJ1-2; D might be TRBD1 (6 bases). Germline V gene data show CDR1 as LGHNT and CDR2 as FRNRAP. V was trimmed by 1 base and J by 4 bases, leaving 16 bases between them. The CDR3 length is 16 residues. The CDR3 nucleotides read TGTGCTAGTGGTTTGGACCACAGGACAGAGCCCTATGGCTACACCTTC. Amino acid sequence: CASGLDHRTEPYGYTF.

This clonotype was picked up many times. Because it lacks the conserved phenylalanine or tryptophan at the end, this CDR3 is likely a read error. The rearrangement joins TRBV29-1 to TRBJ1-1; no firm D call. The CDR3 runs to 10 residues. V gave up 5 bases and J gave up 3 bases, with 4 bases separating them. The V gene's germline CDR1 is SQVTM and CDR2 ANQGSEA. The CDR3 sequence is CSVPDTEAFS. The CDR3 DNA sequence: TGCAGCGTTCCGGACACTGAAGCTTTCTCT.